The source of this T cell receptor beta chain is a study of OX40 agonist ivuxolimab in advanced cancers. Overall study context: A male proportion of approximately 83% was recorded, with mean age around 60 years and range roughly 23 to 85.

The CDR3 contains 15 residues. V shed 8 bases and J 7 bases; nucleotides not matched to a gene: 15. Germline V gives CDR1 SEHNR, CDR2 FQNEAQ (reference sequence). Study-wide results and limits: With doses of 0.1 to 3.0 mg/kg, CD4+ and CD8+ blood T cells had undergone clonal expansion by week 6.

Sequenced by immunoSEQ multiplex PCR; TCRdb stores in-frame clones only, minus some. The sample lists about 13,000 clones; less than 80% were seen once. Points on this clone: The target antigen is unknown.

Sequencing was performed on CD4+ or CD8+ T cells sorted from blood, taken in a trial of the OX40 agonist ivuxolimab. The clonotype originates from an adult with an advanced solid tumor such as melanoma, head and neck, liver or kidney cancer. The chain joins TRBV7-9 to TRBJ1-2; 8 nucleotides align to TRBD1. For the CDR3, the DNA is TGTGCCAGCGCGGACAGGGTAGGATTGAGGCCTGGCTACACCTTC. Translated, it gives CASADRVGLRPGYTF.